The 26 T cell receptor beta chains given below trace back to one sample, sequenced in a study of T cells in Graves' hyperthyroidism and ophthalmopathy. RNA transcripts yielded amplified TCR beta CDR3 regions. A first-round RT-PCR of the TCR CDR3 used the HTBI primer set. MiXCR, applied by TCRdb to the multiplex PCR reads, yields one record per CDR3 protein. The data contain approximately 610,000 distinct CDR3 sequences, over 15% of them singletons. Source material: blood. Receptor source: a woman aged 18-35 years with Graves' hyperthyroidism.

The V call is TRBV20-1, the J call TRBJ2-5, with 11 bases lining up with TRBD1. The CDR3 is made up of 14 amino acids. Germline V gene sequence: CDR1 DFQATT, CDR2 SNEGSKA (reference sequence). Trimming cost V 1 base and J 4 bases; bases outside gene matches: 2. The CDR3 reads CSARGDRGGETQYF. The CDR3 nucleotides read TGCAGTGCTAGAGGGGACAGGGGGGGAGAGACCCAGTACTTC.

The J gene is TRBJ2-3, the V gene TRBV10-3; D unresolved. Germline V CDR1 and CDR2: ENHRY, SYGVKD. The CDR3 loop spans 14 amino acids. V was cut by 3 bases and J by 0 bases, with 7 bases left in between. The CDR3 nucleotides read TGTGCCATCAGTGACTCTATAAGCACAGATACGCAGTATTTT. Protein: CAISDSISTDTQYF.

The count of this clonotype is one. Since a much larger clone is just one base distant, this may be a read error. V and J are TRBV20-1 and TRBJ2-7; D unclear. The J call may be in error: the DNA end matches TRBJ2-1 better. CDR1 and CDR2 (germline): DFQATT, SNEGSKA (reference sequence). CDR3 size: 12 residues. The CDR3 reads CSAMTDEYEQFF. The CDR3 bases are TGCAGTGCTATGACGGACGAGTACGAGCAGTTCTTC.

In this sample, this clonotype turned up a few times. The gene calls are TRBV5-8 and TRBJ1-2; 10 nucleotides align to TRBD1. The trim removed 5 bases at V and 7 bases at J, leaving 5 bases unmatched. Germline CDR1 reads SGHTS; CDR2 reads YDEGEE. The length of the CDR3 is 13 residues. This CDR3 is CASRKRTGGGYTF. CDR3 sequence (DNA): TGTGCCAGCAGAAAAAGGACAGGGGGTGGCTACACCTTC.

This clonotype was counted only a few times. This sequence may be a read error, since a much larger clone differs from it by one base. The chain recombines TRBV7-2 with TRBJ2-1; D may be TRBD2 (5 bases). The CDR3 length is 17 residues. The germline V gene encodes CDR1 SGHTA and CDR2 FQGNSA. CDR3 sequence reads: CARSLGWPRGSYNEQFF. Written as DNA, the CDR3 is TGTGCCAGAAGCTTAGGATGGCCCAGAGGGTCCTACAATGAGCAGTTCTTC.

This chain links TRBV6-1 with TRBJ1-1, with D possibly being TRBD1 (6 bases). V gave up 6 bases and J gave up 7 bases, with 24 bases separating them. The germline V gene encodes CDR1 MNHNS and CDR2 SASEGT. The CDR3 is 16 residues long. CDR3 DNA sequence: TGTGCCAGCAGCGACGGATCGGGGACACCAAAACATGAAGCTTTCTTT. This encodes CASSDGSGTPKHEAFF.

This clonotype appeared many times. This sequence joins TRBV7-2 and TRBJ2-2; 8 bases line up with TRBD1. The V gene's germline CDR1 is SGHTA and CDR2 FQGNSA. Trimming at V came to 4 bases and at J to 1 base, leaving 5 bases not matched to a gene. The CDR3 is 16 amino acids. The CDR3 DNA reads TGTGCCAGCAGCTCGTCAGGGGGCTTGAACACCGGGGAGCTGTTTTTT. It is translated as CASSSSGGLNTGELFF.

This clonotype was seen ten or more times. This chain links TRBV15 with TRBJ1-5; 7 nucleotides match TRBD1. V was pared by 4 bases and J by 3 bases, with 6 bases of the junction left unmatched. This CDR3 is built from 15 residues. CDR1 is LNHNV and CDR2 is YYDKDF in the germline V gene (reference sequence). The DNA for the CDR3 is TGTGCCACCAGCATTGACAGGGCCGCCAATCAGCCCCAGCATTTT. Encoded protein: CATSIDRAANQPQHF.

This clonotype was detected ten times or more. The CDR3 bases are TGTGCCAGCAGCTGGGGAGTAAACACTGAAGCTTTCTTT. Residues: CASSWGVNTEAFF. The V gene is TRBV27, the J gene TRBJ1-1; D is uncertain. Germline CDR1 and CDR2: MNHEY and SMNVEV (reference sequence). The CDR3 has 13 residues. Trimming took 6 bases from V and 2 from J, leaving 10 bases between them.

The CDR3 sequence is CASSPASVQPQHF. CDR3 nucleotides: TGTGCCAGCAGTCCGGCCTCGGTTCAGCCCCAGCATTTT. The chain has TRBV2 and TRBJ1-5; no clear D. This CDR3 is built from 13 residues. The V end lost 5 bases, the J end lost 6 bases, and 11 bases lay between the germline ends. The germline CDR1 and CDR2 sequences are SNHLY and FYNNEI.

This clonotype occurred many times. The V and J genes are TRBV27 and TRBJ2-7; 9 bases align to TRBD1. CDR3 size: 12 residues. CDR1 is MNHEY, CDR2 SMNVEV, per germline (reference sequence). V gave up 8 bases and J gave up 4 bases; unmatched junction bases: 3. CDR3 in amino acids: CASGTGSYEQYF. In DNA, the CDR3 is TGTGCCAGCGGGACAGGGTCGTACGAGCAGTACTTC.

This clonotype was observed a handful of times. CDR3 bases: TGTGCCAGCAGTTCCTTAACTAAATTCAACTACGAGCAGTACTTC. As protein: CASSSLTKFNYEQYF. V and J are TRBV27 and TRBJ2-7, with D unresolved. This CDR3 contains 15 residues. The germline V gene has CDR1 MNHEY and CDR2 SMNVEV (reference sequence). The V gene lost 4 bases and the J gene lost 3 bases, with 16 bases spanning the gap.

This clonotype appeared a few times. The rearrangement joins TRBV11-2 to TRBJ2-6, with D hard to call. V lost 4 bases and J 2 bases, leaving 15 bases between the germline ends. The CDR3 extends over 17 amino acids. CDR1 and CDR2 (germline): SGHAT, FQNNGV. The CDR3 DNA follows: TGTGCCAGCAGCTCGACCCCTTGGGTCACTGGGGCCAACGTCCTGACTTTC. Its translation is CASSSTPWVTGANVLTF. Using reference TRBV11-2 and TRBJ2-6 for the parts outside the CDR3, the full variable domain is EAGVAQSPRYKIIEKRQSVAFWCNPISGHATLYWYQQILGQGPKLLIQFQNNGVVDDSQLPKDRFSAERLKGVDSTLKIQPAKLEDSAVYLCASSSTPWVTGANVLTFGAGSRLTVL.

There are many counts of this clonotype. This chain links TRBV18 with TRBJ2-5; no firm D call. There are 16 residues in the CDR3. CDR1 and CDR2 from the germline V gene are KGHSH and LQKENI. V shed 1 base and J shed 4 bases, with 16 bases lying between them. The CDR3 sequence is CASSPLETPSRETQYF. Written as DNA, the CDR3 is TGTGCCAGCTCACCACTAGAAACCCCGTCGCGAGAGACCCAGTACTTC. The full variable domain, its missing parts supplied by reference TRBV18 and TRBJ2-5, is NAGVMQNPRHLVRRRGQEARLRCSPMKGHSHVYWYRQLPEEGLKFMVYLQKENIIDESGMPKERFSAEFPKEGPSILRIQQVVRGDSAAYFCASSPLETPSRETQYFGPGTRLLVL.

This clonotype was observed many times. The DNA is omitted, as the CDR3 cannot be located on it reliably, and the CDR3 follows TCRdb's listing. This chain links TRBV6-1 with TRBJ2-5; the table's D call TRBD1 went unverified against the DNA. The CDR3 length is 16 residues, termini included. Germline lookup yields CDR1 MNHNS and CDR2 SASEGT. CDR3 amino acids: CASSVPPGTGKETQYF.

The V gene is TRBV5-6, the J gene TRBJ1-5; no firm D call. V was shortened by 2 bases and J by 7 bases, with 13 bases between the two germline ends. This CDR3 spans 14 amino acids. Germline V gene sequence: CDR1 SGHDT, CDR2 YYEEEE. Written as DNA, the CDR3 is TGTGCCAGCAGCTTAGGGTCAGTAGGACAGCCCCAGCATTTT. This sequence encodes CASSLGSVGQPQHF.

With respect to this clonotype: The junction shows a germline mismatch at one end, possibly a read error. The genes are TRBV6-5 and TRBJ1-5, with D possibly being TRBD1 (6 bases). CDR1 and CDR2 (germline): MNHEY, SVGAGI. The CDR3 has 15 amino acids. The CDR3 protein is CASSYSVGGNQPQHF. CDR3 nucleotide sequence: TGTGCCAGCAGTTACTCGGTGGGGGGCAACCAGCCCCAGCATTTT.

The chain uses TRBV6-2 or TRBV6-3 and TRBJ1-2; the match to TRBD1 covers 7 bases. This CDR3 is built from 16 residues. V dropped 5 bases and J dropped 10; count of bases not matched to a gene: 19. Looked up from germline, CDR1 is MNHEY and CDR2 is SVGEGT. The CDR3, as DNA: TGTGCCAGCAGTCAATTTCCGGGACAGAAGAGGGATTCCTACACCTTC. It is translated as CASSQFPGQKRDSYTF.

This clonotype occurred many times. The rearrangement joins TRBV24-1 to TRBJ1-1; D remains unclear. This CDR3 is built from 13 residues. V lost 5 bases and J 2 bases, leaving 8 bases between the germline ends. The germline V gene encodes CDR1 KGHDR and CDR2 SFDVKD. The CDR3 here is CATSAGGNTEAFF. As DNA, the CDR3 is TGTGCCACCAGTGCTGGCGGTAACACTGAAGCTTTCTTT.

This chain uses TRBV6-5 with TRBJ2-7, with D perhaps TRBD2 (5 bases). Germline values: CDR1 MNHEY, CDR2 SVGAGI. Trimming pared 0 bases from V and 4 bases from J, leaving 16 bases between. CDR3 size: 16 residues. CDR3 loop: CASSYSVYGNGYEQYF. Written as DNA, the CDR3 is TGTGCCAGCAGTTACTCGGTTTACGGGAACGGGTACGAGCAGTACTTC.

This clonotype was picked up many times. The rearrangement joins TRBV20-1 to TRBJ1-1; perhaps TRBD1 as D (6 bases). V was cut by 0 bases and J by 0 bases, with 11 bases left in between. The CDR3 is 15 amino acids. Germline assignment: CDR1 DFQATT and CDR2 SNEGSKA (reference sequence). The CDR3, as DNA: TGCAGTGCTAGAGATTGGGGGGCGCTGAACACTGAAGCTTTCTTT. Its protein product is CSARDWGALNTEAFF.

This rearrangement joins TRBV27 to TRBJ2-3, with TRBD2 as a possible D gene (5 bases). V lost 6 bases and J lost 9, with 19 bases in between. Per germline, CDR1 MNHEY and CDR2 SMNVEV (reference sequence). The CDR3 is 14 amino acids. The CDR3 bases are TGTGCCAGCAGCCACAGTGAGAAGCGGCGGACGCAGTATTTT. It is translated as CASSHSEKRRTQYF.

This clonotype was counted many times. The chain employs TRBV28 and TRBJ1-4; 7 nucleotides agree with TRBD1. V was clipped by 8 bases and J by 6 bases; unmatched bases: 6. The CDR3 runs 13 residues. Germline loops: CDR1 MDHEN, CDR2 SYDVKM. CDR3: CASGKQGYEKLFF. The CDR3 DNA reads TGTGCCAGCGGTAAACAGGGGTATGAAAAACTGTTTTTT.

This clonotype has only a few counts. The chain couples TRBV6-1 to TRBJ2-7, with 15 bases matching TRBD2. Germline CDR1 and CDR2: MNHNS and SASEGT. The J segment lost 6 bases and the V segment lost 1 base, leaving 10 bases of the junction unmatched. This CDR3 is 18 amino acids long. This CDR3 reads CASSEVGLAGGRRSEQYF. DNA of the CDR3: TGTGCCAGCAGTGAAGTTGGACTAGCGGGAGGGCGGCGCAGCGAGCAGTACTTC.

This clonotype was found many times. The chain recombines TRBV7-9 with TRBJ2-1; 8 nucleotides agree with TRBD1. The V and J ends lost 4 bases and 7 bases, in that order; junction bases with no gene match: 6. The CDR3 spans 14 residues. Germline V gene lookup returns CDR1 SEHNR and CDR2 FQNEAQ (reference sequence). Here the CDR3 DNA reads TGTGCCAGCAGCTGGACAGGGTTAGGGAATGAGCAGTTCTTC. Translation gives CASSWTGLGNEQFF.

This clonotype appeared many times. The chain has TRBV20-1 and TRBJ2-7; the D gene is possibly TRBD1 (6 bases). This CDR3 region has 15 residues. V was pared by 0 bases and J by 5 bases, with 17 bases between. The germline V gene has CDR1 DFQATT and CDR2 SNEGSKA (reference sequence). In nucleotides, the CDR3 is TGCAGTGCTAGAGATAGGGTCAGGGGATGGAACGAGCAGTACTTC. Protein: CSARDRVRGWNEQYF.